This note documents a single T cell receptor (beta chain) sequence. No antigen is known for it. The CDR3 runs 13 residues. Germline-derived CDR1 and CDR2 are SQVTM and ANQGSEA. V was pared by 5 bases and J by 3 bases, with 7 bases of the junction left unmatched. The record originates from a study of blood T cells in healthy people across ages. Then a second PCR, running roughly 7 to 11 cycles, was carried out with a sample-barcoded 5' primer and a J-beta primer mix. TCRdb called the 5' RACE reads again in MiXCR, with one record for every CDR3 protein. The data hold 1.5 million to 2 million distinct CDR3 sequences, with about 28% observed a single time. Study-wide results and limits: Diversity estimated from one million T cells was considered an underestimate. Unsorted PBMCs blocked a conclusive comparison of naive and antigen-experienced cells. A strong correlation between TCR beta diversity and naive T cell percentage was seen.

The chain employs TRBV29-1 and TRBJ2-7, with 7 nucleotides matching TRBD1. The receptor's source is a woman in her twenties or thirties in good health. Specimen: blood. CDR3 sequence reads: CSVRNRGFYEQYF. CDR3 nucleotide sequence: TGCAGCGTTCGCAACAGGGGATTCTACGAGCAGTACTTC.